The T cell receptor (beta chain) described here comes from a study of siplizumab effects on memory and regulatory T cells. Points from the study as a whole: Researchers could map only a minor fraction of alloreactive clones to unstimulated subsets. Memory cells seemed less diverse than naive T cells, which seemed major alloresponse contributors.

Per sample, the assay covered 85,000 to 100,000 TCR templates. The protocol was immunoSEQ multiplex PCR, while the TCRdb copy is restricted to in-frame clones and leaves out a portion. The sample holds over 85,000 clones, roughly 97% seen once. Germline V gene sequence: CDR1 SGDLS, CDR2 YYNGEE. The V and J ends lost 4 bases and 5 bases respectively, with 12 bases between them. There are 13 residues in the CDR3. On this clone itself: Its antigen remains unidentified.

This receptor was identified in a human donor in good health. Sample: naive CD4+ T cells sorted from blood. The chain combines TRBV9 with TRBJ2-5; possibly TRBD2 for D (5 bases). The CDR3, as DNA: TGTGCCAGCAGCCCTAGAGGGTTGGAGACCCAGTACTTC. This gives the protein CASSPRGLETQYF.